This T cell receptor beta chain was identified during a study of cytomegalovirus exposure and HLA in healthy donors. Background on the study: Among several hundred genotyped donors, 80% to 90% fell in the Caucasian-associated ancestry cluster.

It was with 60 Vbeta and 13 Jbeta primers that the PCR ran. Using immunoSEQ multiplex PCR, the repertoire was profiled, and TCRdb retains in-frame clones only, with some absent. This sample has approximately 170,000 clones; 83% occur once, and the top ten carry roughly 4.3%. The donors gave bone marrow, and they were healthy. The J segment lost 10 bases and the V segment lost 6 bases, leaving 6 bases of the junction unmatched. CDR3 length: 14 residues. In germline, CDR1 is LNHDA, CDR2 SQIVND (reference sequence). In regard to this clone: The antigen is undetermined.

Notes on the study in general: Most likely, a cluster of highly shared sequence variants arose as a sequencing artifact. Accounts indicate the classifier identified cytomegalovirus status with strong specificity and sensitivity.

The chain combines TRBV19 with TRBJ2-1, with 13 nucleotides matching TRBD2. The origin of this receptor is a man aged 50 or older in good health and CMV-seropositive. The sequenced sample was PBMCs. The DNA for the CDR3 is TGTGCCAGTAGCGCCGGACTAGCGGGAGTAGAGCAGTTCTTC. Its translation is CASSAGLAGVEQFF.